The rows below give T cell receptor beta chains drawn from one sample of a study of cytomegalovirus exposure and HLA in healthy donors. The table came from immunoSEQ multiplex PCR; TCRdb's copy has only in-frame clones and leaves some out. The sample has just under 250,000 clones; roughly 82% are singletons. The sample comprised PBMCs. Receptor source: a woman in her forties in good health and CMV-seropositive. Each CDR3 is given with its conserved first and last residue. The order of the fields is clone size, D gene, V gene, J gene, CDR3 DNA, CDR3 protein. A D gene is named only where the DNA matches it firmly. The size of a clone is reported for some rows only, either as once, few or many, or as a class for expanded clones.

>.|.|TRBV6-1|TRBJ2-5
TGTGCCAGCAGTGAAGGGCCGAAAGAGACCCAGTACTTC
CASSEGPKETQYF
>.|TRBD1|TRBV30|TRBJ2-3
TGTGCCTGGACCTCGAGACGGACAGGGGGTTCCACAGATACGCAGTATTTT
CAWTSRRTGGSTDTQYF
>.|.|TRBV10-3|TRBJ1-5
TGTGCCATCAGTGAGTCGGTCGGTAATCAGCCCCAGCATTTT
CAISESVGNQPQHF
>few|.|TRBV5-8|TRBJ1-3
TGTGCCAGCAGCTTATATACCGGTCTGAGAAACACCATATATTTT
CASSLYTGLRNTIYF
>.|.|TRBV6-5|TRBJ1-2
TGTGCCAGCAGTTACTCGACTGGACAGTATGGCTACACCTTC
CASSYSTGQYGYTF
>.|TRBD1|TRBV5-4|TRBJ1-3
TGTGCCAGCAGCTGGGGGACAGGCTTCTCTGGAAACACCATATATTTT
CASSWGTGFSGNTIYF
>few|.|TRBV6-6|TRBJ1-4
TGTGCCAGCAGTTACTCGGGGGGAGGTGAAAAACTGTTTTTT
CASSYSGGGEKLFF
>.|.|TRBV19|TRBJ1-4
TGTGCCAGTAGTACCCGTAATGAAAAACTGTTTTTT
CASSTRNEKLFF
>.|.|TRBV7-9|TRBJ1-1
TGTGCCAGCACTATAGGGGCCAGGAACACTGAAGCTTTCTTT
CASTIGARNTEAFF
>.|TRBD1|TRBV10-3|TRBJ1-2
TGTGCCATCAGGGGGGAGTACAGGGGAGACTATGGCTACACCTTC
CAIRGEYRGDYGYTF
>.|.|TRBV20-1|TRBJ1-2
TGCAGTGCTAGAGGGCAAAATGGCTACACCTTC
CSARGQNGYTF